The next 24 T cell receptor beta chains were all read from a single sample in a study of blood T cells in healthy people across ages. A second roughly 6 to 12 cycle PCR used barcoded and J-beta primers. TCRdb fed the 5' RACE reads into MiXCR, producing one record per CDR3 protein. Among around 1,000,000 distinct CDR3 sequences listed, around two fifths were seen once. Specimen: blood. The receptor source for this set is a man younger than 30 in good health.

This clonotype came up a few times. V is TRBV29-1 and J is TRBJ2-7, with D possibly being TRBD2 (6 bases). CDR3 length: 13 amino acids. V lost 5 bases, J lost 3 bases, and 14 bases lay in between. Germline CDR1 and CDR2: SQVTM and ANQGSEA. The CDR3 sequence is CSVLPWGGYEQYF. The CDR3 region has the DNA TGCAGCGTTCTCCCGTGGGGAGGCTACGAGCAGTACTTC.

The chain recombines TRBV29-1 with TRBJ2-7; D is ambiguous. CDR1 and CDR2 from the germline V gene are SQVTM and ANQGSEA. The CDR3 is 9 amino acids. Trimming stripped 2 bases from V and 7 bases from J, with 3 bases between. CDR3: CSVENEQYF. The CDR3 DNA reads TGCAGCGTTGAAAATGAGCAGTACTTC.

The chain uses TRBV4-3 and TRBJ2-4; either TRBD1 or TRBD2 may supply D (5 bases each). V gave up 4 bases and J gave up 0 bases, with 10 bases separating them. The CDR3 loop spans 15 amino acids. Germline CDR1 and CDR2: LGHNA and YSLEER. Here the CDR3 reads CASSRDGVAKNIQYF. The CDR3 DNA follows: TGCGCCAGCAGCCGGGACGGGGTAGCCAAAAACATTCAGTACTTC.

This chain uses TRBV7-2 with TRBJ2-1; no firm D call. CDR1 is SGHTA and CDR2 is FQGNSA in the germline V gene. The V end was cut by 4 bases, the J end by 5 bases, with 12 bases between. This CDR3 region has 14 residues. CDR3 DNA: TGTGCCAGCAGCTCATTGGACGGACACAATGAGCAGTTCTTC. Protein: CASSSLDGHNEQFF.

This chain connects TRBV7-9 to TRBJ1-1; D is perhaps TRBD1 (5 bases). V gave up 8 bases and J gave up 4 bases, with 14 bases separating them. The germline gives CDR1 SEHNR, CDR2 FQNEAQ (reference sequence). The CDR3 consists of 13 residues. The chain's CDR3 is CASGTQEGTEAFF. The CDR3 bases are TGTGCCAGCGGGACTCAGGAGGGCACTGAAGCTTTCTTT.

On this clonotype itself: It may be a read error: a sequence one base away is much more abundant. CDR3 sequence: CAGSLYEQYF. The CDR3 DNA follows: TGTGCCGGCAGTCTCTACGAGCAGTACTTC. The chain carries TRBV21-1 and TRBJ2-4. The J call may be faulty, since TRBJ2-7 better matches the DNA end. TRBV21-1 is a documented pseudogene. The CDR3 extends over 10 amino acids.

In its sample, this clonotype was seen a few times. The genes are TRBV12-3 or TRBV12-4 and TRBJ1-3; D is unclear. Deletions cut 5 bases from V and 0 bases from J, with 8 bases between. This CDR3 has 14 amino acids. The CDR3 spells CASSPLNSGNTIYF. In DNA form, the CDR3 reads TGTGCCAGCAGTCCGCTTAACTCTGGAAACACCATATATTTT.

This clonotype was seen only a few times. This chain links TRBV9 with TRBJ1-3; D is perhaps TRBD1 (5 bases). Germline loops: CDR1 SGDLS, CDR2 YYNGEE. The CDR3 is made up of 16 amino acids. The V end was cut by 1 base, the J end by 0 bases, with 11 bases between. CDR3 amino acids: CASSVSRQSSGNTIYF. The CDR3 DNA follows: TGTGCCAGCAGCGTATCAAGACAGAGCTCTGGAAACACCATATATTTT.

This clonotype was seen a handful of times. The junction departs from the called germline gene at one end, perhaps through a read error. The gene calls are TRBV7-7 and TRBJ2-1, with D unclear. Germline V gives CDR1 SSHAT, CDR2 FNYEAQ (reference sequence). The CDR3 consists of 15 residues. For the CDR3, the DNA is TGTGCTAGCAGCTCGGCGGCCGGTGGCTACAATGAGCAGTTCTTC. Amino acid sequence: CASSSAAGGYNEQFF.

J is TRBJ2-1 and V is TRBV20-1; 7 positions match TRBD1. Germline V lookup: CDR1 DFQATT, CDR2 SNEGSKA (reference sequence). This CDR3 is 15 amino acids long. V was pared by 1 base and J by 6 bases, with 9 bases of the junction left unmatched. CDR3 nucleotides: TGCAGTGCTAGAGGATTCCCGGGACAGCTCAATGAGCAGTTCTTC. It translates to CSARGFPGQLNEQFF.

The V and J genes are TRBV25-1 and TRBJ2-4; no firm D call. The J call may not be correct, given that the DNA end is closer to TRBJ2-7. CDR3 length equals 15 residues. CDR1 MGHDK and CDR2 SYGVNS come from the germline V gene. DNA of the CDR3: TGTGCCAGCAGTGAACGGCCAGACCCAACCTACGAGCAGTACTTC. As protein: CASSERPDPTYEQYF.

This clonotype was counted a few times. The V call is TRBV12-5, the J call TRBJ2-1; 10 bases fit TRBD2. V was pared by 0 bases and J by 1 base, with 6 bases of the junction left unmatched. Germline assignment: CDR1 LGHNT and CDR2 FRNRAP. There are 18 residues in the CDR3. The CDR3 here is CASGLVKRGGFSYNEQFF. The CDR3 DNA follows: TGTGCTAGTGGTTTGGTCAAGCGGGGGGGCTTTTCCTACAATGAGCAGTTCTTC.

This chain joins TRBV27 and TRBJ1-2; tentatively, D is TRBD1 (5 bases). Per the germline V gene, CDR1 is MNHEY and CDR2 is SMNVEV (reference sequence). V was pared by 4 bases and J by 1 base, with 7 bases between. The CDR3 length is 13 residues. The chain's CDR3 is CASSWGNNYGYTF. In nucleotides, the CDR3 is TGTGCCAGCAGTTGGGGGAATAACTATGGCTACACCTTC.

The CDR3 here is CASSHPGQGTEANYGYTF. CDR3 bases: TGCGCCAGCAGCCACCCAGGACAGGGTACCGAAGCTAACTATGGCTACACCTTC. This sequence joins TRBV4-3 and TRBJ1-2, with TRBD1 matching over 8 bases. Trimming took 3 bases from V and 0 from J; bases not matched to a gene: 12. This CDR3 is 18 amino acids long. CDR1 and CDR2 from the germline V gene are LGHNA and YSLEER.

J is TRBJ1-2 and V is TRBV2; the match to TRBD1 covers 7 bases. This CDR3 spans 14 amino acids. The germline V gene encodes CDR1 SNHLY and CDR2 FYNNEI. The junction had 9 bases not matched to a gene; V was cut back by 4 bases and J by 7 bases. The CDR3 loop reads CASSVTGTVSGYTF. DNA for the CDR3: TGTGCCAGCAGTGTAACAGGGACAGTCAGTGGCTACACCTTC. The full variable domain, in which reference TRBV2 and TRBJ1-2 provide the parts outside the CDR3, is EPEVTQTPSHQVTQMGQEVILRCVPISNHLYFYWYRQILGQKVEFLVSFYNNEISEKSEIFDDQFSVERPDGSNFTLKIRSTKLEDSAMYFCASSVTGTVSGYTFGSGTRLTVV.

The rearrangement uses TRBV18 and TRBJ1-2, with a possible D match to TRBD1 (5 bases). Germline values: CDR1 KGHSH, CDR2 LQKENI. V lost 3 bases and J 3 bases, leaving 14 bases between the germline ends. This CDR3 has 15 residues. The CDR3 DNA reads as TGTGCCAGCTCACCCGGTTCCGGGACGGACTATGGCTACACCTTC. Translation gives CASSPGSGTDYGYTF.

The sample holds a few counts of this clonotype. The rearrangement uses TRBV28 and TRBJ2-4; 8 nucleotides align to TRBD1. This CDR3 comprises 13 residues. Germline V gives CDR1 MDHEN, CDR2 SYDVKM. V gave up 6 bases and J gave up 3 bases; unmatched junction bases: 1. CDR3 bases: TGTGCCAGCAGACAGGGGGTCAAAAACATTCAGTACTTC. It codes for CASRQGVKNIQYF.

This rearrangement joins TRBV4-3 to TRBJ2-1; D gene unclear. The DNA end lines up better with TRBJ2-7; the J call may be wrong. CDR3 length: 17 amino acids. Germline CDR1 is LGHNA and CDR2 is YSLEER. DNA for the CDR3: TGCGCCAGCAGCCAAGATCCCAGGCTAAGCTCCTACAATGAGCAGTACTTC. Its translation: CASSQDPRLSSYNEQYF.

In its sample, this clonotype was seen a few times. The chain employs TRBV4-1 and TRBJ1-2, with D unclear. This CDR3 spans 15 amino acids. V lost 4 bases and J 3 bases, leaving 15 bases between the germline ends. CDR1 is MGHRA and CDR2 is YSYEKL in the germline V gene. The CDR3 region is CASSLPGTDHYGYTF. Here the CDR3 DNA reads TGCGCCAGCAGCCTACCTGGCACGGACCACTATGGCTACACCTTC.

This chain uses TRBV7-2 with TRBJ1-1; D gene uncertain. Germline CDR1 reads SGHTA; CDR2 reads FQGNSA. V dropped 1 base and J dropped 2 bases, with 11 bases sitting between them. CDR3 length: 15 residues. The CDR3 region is CASSLDGPTNTEAFF. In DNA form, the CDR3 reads TGTGCCAGCAGCTTAGACGGGCCGACAAACACTGAAGCTTTCTTT.

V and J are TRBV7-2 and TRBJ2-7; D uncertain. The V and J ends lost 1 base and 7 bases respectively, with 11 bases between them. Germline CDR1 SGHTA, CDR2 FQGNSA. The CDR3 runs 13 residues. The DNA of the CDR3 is TGTGCCAGCAGCTTAGATGTTCCGGATGAGCAGTACTTC. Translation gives CASSLDVPDEQYF.

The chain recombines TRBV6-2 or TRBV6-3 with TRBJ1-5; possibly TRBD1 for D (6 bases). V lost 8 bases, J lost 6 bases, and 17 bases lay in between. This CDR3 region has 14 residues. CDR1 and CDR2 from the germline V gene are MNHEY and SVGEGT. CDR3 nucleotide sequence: TGTGCCAGCCCCTACATGGGGGCAGGTCAGCCCCAGCATTTT. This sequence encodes CASPYMGAGQPQHF.

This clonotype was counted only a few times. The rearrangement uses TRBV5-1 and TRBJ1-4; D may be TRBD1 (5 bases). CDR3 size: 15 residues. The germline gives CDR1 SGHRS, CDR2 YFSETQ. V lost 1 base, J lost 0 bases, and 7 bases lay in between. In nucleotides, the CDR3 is TGCGCCAGCAGCTTGACGACAGCAACTAATGAAAAACTGTTTTTT. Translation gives CASSLTTATNEKLFF.

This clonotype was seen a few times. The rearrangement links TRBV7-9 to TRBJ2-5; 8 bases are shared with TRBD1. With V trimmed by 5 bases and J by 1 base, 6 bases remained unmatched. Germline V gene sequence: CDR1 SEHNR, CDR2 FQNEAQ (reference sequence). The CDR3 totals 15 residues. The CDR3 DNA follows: TGTGCCAGCAGCCGGACAGGGTCGACCCAAGAGACCCAGTACTTC. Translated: CASSRTGSTQETQYF.